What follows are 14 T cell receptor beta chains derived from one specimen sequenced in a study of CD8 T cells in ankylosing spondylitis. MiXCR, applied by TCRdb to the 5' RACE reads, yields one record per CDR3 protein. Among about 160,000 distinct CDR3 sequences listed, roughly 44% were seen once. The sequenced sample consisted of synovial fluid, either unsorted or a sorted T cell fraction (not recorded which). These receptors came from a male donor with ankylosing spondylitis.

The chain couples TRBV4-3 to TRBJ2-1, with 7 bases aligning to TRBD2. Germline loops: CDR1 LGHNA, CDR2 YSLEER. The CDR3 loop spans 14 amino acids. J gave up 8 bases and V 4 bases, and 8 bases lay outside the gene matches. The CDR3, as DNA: TGCGCCAGCAGCCCTGCGGGAGAGGCCGATGAGCAGTTCTTC. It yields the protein CASSPAGEADEQFF.

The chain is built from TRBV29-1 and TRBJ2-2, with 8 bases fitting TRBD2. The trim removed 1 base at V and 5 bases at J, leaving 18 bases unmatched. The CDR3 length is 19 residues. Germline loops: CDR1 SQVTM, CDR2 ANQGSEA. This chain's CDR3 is CSVEVRPGLAVGRTGELFF. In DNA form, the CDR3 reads TGCAGCGTTGAAGTCCGTCCAGGACTAGCTGTAGGCCGGACCGGGGAGCTGTTTTTT.

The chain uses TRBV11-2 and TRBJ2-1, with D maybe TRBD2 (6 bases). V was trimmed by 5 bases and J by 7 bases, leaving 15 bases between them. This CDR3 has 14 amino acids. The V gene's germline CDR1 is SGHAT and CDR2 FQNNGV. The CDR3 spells CASSPPAGRNEQFF. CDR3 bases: TGTGCCAGCAGCCCCCCCGCGGGGAGGAATGAGCAGTTCTTC. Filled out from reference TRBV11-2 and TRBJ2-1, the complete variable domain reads EAGVAQSPRYKIIEKRQSVAFWCNPISGHATLYWYQQILGQGPKLLIQFQNNGVVDDSQLPKDRFSAERLKGVDSTLKIQPAKLEDSAVYLCASSPPAGRNEQFFGPGTRLTVL.

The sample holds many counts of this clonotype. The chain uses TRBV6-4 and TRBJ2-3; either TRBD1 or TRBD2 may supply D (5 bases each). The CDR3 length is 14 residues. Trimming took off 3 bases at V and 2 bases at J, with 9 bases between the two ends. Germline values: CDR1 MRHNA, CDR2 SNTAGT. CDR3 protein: CASSERGATDTQYF. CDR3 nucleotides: TGTGCCAGCAGTGAACGGGGCGCCACAGATACGCAGTATTTT.

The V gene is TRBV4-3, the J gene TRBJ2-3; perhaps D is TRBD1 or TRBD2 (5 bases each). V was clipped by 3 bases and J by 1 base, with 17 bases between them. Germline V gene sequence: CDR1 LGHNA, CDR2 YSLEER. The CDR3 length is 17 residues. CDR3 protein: CASSHFFRDVRTDTQYF. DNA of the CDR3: TGCGCCAGCAGCCATTTCTTCAGGGACGTACGCACAGATACGCAGTATTTT.

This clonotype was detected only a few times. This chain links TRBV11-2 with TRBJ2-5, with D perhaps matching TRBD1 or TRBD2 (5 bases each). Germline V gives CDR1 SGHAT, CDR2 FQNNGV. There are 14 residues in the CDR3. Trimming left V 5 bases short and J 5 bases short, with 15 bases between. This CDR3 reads CASSIGTRRETQYF. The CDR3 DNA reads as TGTGCCAGCAGCATAGGGACCCGTAGGGAGACCCAGTACTTC.

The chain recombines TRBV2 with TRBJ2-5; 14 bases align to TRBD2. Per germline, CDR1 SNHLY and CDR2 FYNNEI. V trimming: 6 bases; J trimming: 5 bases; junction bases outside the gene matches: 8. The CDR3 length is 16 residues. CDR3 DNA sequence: TGTGCCAGCAGGGCGACTAGCGGGGGGGCCCGGGAGACCCAGTACTTC. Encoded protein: CASRATSGGARETQYF. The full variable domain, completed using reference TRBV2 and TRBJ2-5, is EPEVTQTPSHQVTQMGQEVILRCVPISNHLYFYWYRQILGQKVEFLVSFYNNEISEKSEIFDDQFSVERPDGSNFTLKIRSTKLEDSAMYFCASRATSGGARETQYFGPGTRLLVL.

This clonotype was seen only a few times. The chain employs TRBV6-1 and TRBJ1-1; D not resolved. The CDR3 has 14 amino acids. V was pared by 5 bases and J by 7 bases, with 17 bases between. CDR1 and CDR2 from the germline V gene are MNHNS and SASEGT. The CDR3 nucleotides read TGTGCCAGCAGTAGAGGCCAGGAGGGCGGTGAAGCTTTCTTT. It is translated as CASSRGQEGGEAFF.

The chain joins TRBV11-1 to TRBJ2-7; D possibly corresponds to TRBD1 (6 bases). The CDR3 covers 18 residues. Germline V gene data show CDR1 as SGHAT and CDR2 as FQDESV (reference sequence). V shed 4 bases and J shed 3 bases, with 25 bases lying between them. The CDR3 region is CASSSNPLSADSYYEQYF. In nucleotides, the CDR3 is TGTGCCAGCAGCTCAAACCCCCTGTCCGCGGACAGCTACTACGAGCAGTACTTC.

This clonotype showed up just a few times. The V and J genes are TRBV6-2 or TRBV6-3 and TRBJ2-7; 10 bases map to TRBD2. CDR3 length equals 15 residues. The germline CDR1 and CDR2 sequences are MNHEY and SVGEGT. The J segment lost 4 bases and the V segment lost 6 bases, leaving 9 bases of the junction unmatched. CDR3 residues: CASSHWTSGVYEQYF. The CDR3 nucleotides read TGTGCCAGCAGCCACTGGACTAGCGGAGTTTACGAGCAGTACTTC.

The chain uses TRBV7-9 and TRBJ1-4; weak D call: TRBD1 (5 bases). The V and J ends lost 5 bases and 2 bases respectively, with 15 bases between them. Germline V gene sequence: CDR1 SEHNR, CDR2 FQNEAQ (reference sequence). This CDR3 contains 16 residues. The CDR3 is CASSLPTADTNEKLFF. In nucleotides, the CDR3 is TGTGCCAGCAGCCTCCCGACAGCGGACACTAATGAAAAACTGTTTTTT.

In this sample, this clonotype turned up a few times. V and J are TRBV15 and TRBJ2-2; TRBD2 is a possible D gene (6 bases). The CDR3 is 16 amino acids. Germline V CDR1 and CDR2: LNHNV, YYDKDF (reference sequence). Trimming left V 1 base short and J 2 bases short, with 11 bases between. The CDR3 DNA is TGTGCCACCAGCAGAGTCCCTAGCGCCAACACCGGGGAGCTGTTTTTT. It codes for CATSRVPSANTGELFF. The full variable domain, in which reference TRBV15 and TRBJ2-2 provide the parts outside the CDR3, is DAMVIQNPRYQVTQFGKPVTLSCSQTLNHNVMYWYQQKSSQAPKLLFHYYDKDFNNEADTPDNFQSRRPNTSFCFLDIRSPGLGDTAMYLCATSRVPSANTGELFFGEGSRLTVL.

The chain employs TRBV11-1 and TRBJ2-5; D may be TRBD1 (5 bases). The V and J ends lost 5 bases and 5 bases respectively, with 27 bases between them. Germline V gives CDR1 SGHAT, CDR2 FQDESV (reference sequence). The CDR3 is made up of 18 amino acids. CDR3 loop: CASSESRVILDLVETQYF. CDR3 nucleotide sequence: TGTGCCAGCAGCGAAAGCAGGGTAATACTGGACCTCGTGGAGACCCAGTACTTC.

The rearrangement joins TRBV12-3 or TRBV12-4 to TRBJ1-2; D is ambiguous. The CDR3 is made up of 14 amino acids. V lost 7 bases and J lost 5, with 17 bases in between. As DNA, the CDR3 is TGTGCCAGCACTTCTTGGACGGTTCCGTATGGCTACACCTTC. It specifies CASTSWTVPYGYTF.